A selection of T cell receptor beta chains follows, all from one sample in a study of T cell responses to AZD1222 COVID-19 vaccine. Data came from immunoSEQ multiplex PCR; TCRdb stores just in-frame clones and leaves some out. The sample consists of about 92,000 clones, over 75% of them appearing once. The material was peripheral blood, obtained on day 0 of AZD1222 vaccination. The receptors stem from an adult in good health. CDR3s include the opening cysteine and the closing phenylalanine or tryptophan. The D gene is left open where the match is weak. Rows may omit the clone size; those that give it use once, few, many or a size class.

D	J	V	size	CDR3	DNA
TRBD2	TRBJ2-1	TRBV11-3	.	CASSLGTSGYNEQFF	TGTGCCAGCAGCTTAGGGACTAGCGGCTACAATGAGCAGTTCTTC
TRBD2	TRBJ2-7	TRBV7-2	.	CASSLEVLAGGNEQYF	TGTGCCAGCAGCTTAGAGGTACTAGCGGGAGGTAACGAGCAGTACTTC
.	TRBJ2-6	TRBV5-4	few	CASSGNAVPSGANVLTF	TGTGCCAGCAGCGGGAATGCAGTCCCCTCTGGGGCCAACGTCCTGACTTTC
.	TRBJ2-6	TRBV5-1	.	CASSVTGSRSGANVLTF	TGCGCCAGCAGCGTAACAGGTTCCAGGTCTGGGGCCAACGTCCTGACTTTC
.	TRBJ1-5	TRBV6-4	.	CASSESVFQPQHF	TGTGCCAGCAGTGAATCCGTGTTTCAGCCCCAGCATTTT
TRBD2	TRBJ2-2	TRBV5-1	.	CASSLEGLAGELRNTGELFF	TGCGCCAGCAGCTTGGAAGGACTAGCGGGGGAATTAAGAAACACCGGGGAGCTGTTTTTT
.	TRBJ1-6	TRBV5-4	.	CASSGPGNSPLHF	TGTGCCAGCTCGGGCCCAGGGAATTCACCCCTCCACTTT
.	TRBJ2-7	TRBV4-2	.	CASSPSTLPREQYF	TGTGCCAGCAGCCCTTCTACCCTACCCCGCGAGCAGTACTTC
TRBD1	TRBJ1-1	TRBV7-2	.	CASSTFQGAGTEAFF	TGTGCCAGCAGCACCTTCCAGGGGGCGGGAACTGAAGCTTTCTTT
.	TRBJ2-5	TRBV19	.	CASSPVDGGQETQYF	TGTGCCAGTAGTCCCGTGGATGGAGGGCAAGAGACCCAGTACTTC
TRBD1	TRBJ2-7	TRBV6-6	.	CASSYAWTGGGYEQYF	TGTGCCAGCAGTTACGCCTGGACAGGGGGCGGCTACGAGCAGTACTTC